This T cell receptor beta chain was sequenced during a study of cytomegalovirus exposure and HLA in healthy donors. Study-wide results and caveats: In an earlier analysis, about 87% or about 30%: the productive usage of most TCR beta V segments. Testing in vitro showed a few CMV-associated chains specific for CMV antigens. As a later analysis showed, several of the most significant clusters appeared to be linked to common viral pathogens.

As regards this clone: What it binds is unknown.

This PCR relied on a set of 60 Vbeta primers and 13 Jbeta primers. Only in-frame clones appear in the TCRdb table, and some are missing; sequencing was by immunoSEQ multiplex PCR. This table holds 110,000 or so clones, around 77% found once. Per germline, CDR1 SGHDT and CDR2 YYEEEE. The ends were cut back, 0 bases at V and 1 base at J, with 14 bases in the middle. This CDR3 has 17 residues. Sequenced input: PBMCs. The TCR was taken from a young woman in good health and CMV-seropositive. V usage is TRBV5-6 and J usage is TRBJ2-1; possible D gene TRBD1, 5 bases. The CDR3 region is CASSLATETVSYNEQFF. CDR3 DNA: TGTGCCAGCAGCTTGGCCACTGAGACAGTATCCTACAATGAGCAGTTCTTC.